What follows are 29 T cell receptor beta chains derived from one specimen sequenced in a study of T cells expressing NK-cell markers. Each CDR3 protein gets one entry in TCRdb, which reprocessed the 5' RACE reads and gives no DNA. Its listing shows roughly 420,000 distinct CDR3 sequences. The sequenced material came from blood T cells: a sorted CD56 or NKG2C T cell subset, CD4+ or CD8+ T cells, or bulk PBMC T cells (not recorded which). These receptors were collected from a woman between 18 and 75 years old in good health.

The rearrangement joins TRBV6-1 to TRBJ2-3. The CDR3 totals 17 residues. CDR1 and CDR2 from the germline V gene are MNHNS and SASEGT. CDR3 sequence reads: CASRKVLAILVTDTQYF.

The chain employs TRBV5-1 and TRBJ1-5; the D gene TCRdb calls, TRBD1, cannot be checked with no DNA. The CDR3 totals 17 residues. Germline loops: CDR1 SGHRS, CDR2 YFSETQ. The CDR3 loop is CASSPSPTGSSNQPQHF. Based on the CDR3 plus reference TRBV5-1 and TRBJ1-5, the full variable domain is KAGVTQTPRYLIKTRGQQVTLSCSPISGHRSVSWYQQTPGQGLQFLFEYFSETQRNKGNFPGRFSGRQFSNSRSEMNVSTLELGDSALYLCASSPSPTGSSNQPQHFGDGTRLSIL.

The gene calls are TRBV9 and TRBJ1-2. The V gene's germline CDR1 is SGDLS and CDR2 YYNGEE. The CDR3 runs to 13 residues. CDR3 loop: CASSVTSSGGYTF.

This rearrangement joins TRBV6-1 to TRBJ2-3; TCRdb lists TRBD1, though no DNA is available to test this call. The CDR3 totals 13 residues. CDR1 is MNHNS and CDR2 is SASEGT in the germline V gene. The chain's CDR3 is CASTPGGTDTQYF.

This CDR3 is CASSYAKHNEQFF. The V and J genes are TRBV6-5 and TRBJ2-1. The CDR3 totals 13 residues. The germline V gene encodes CDR1 MNHEY and CDR2 SVGAGI.

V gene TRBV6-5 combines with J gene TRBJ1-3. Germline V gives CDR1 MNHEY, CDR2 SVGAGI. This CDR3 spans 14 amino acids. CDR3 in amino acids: CASSYSASGNTIYF.

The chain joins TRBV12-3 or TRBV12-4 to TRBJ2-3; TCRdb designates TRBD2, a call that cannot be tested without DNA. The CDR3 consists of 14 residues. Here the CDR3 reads CASSVTGTSGGPGF.

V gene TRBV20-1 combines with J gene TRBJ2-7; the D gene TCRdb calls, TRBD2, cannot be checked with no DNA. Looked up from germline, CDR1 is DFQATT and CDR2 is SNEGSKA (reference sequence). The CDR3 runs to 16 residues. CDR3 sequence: CSAREDTRLPTYEQYF.

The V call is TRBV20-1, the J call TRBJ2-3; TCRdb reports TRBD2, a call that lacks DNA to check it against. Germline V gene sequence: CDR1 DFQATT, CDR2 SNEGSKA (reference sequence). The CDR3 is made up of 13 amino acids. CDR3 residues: CSASGGVTDTQYF.

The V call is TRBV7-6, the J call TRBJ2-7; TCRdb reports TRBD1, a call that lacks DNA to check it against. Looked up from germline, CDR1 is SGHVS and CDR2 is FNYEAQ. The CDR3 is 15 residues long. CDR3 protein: CASSSTGPGSYEQYF. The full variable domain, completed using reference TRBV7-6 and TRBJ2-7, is GAGVSQSPRYKVTKRGQDVALRCDPISGHVSLYWYRQALGQGPEFLTYFNYEAQQDKSGLPNDRFSAERPEGSISTLTIQRTEQRDSAMYRCASSSTGPGSYEQYFGPGTRLTVT.

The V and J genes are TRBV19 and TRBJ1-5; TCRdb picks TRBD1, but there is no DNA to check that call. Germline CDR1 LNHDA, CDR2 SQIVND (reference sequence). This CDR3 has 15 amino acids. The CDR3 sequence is CASSIAGTRNQPQHF.

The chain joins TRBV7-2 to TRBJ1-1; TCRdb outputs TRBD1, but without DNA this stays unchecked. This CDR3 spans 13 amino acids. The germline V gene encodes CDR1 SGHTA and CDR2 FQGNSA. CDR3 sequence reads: CASSSQGGTEAFF.

The CDR3 loop is CAWSGLITDTQYF. The chain is built from TRBV30 and TRBJ2-3; TCRdb outputs TRBD2, but without DNA this stays unchecked. CDR1 and CDR2 from the germline V gene are GTSNPN and SVGIG (reference sequence). This CDR3 spans 13 amino acids.

CDR3 amino acids: CSARDMTGEDYEQYF. This chain connects TRBV20-1 to TRBJ2-7; TCRdb reports TRBD1, a call that lacks DNA to check it against. CDR1 and CDR2 from the germline V gene are DFQATT and SNEGSKA (reference sequence). This CDR3 is built from 15 residues.

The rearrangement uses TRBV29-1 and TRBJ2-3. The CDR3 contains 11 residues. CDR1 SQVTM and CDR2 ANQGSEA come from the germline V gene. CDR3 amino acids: CSVTNTDTQYF.

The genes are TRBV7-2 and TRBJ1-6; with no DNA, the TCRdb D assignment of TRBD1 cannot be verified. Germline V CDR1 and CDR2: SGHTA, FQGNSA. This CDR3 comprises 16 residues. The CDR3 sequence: CASSYPPQGPNSPLHF.

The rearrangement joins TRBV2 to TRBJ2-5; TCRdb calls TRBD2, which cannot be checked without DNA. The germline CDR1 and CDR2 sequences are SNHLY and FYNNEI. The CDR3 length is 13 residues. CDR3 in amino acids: CASIPPGQETQYF.

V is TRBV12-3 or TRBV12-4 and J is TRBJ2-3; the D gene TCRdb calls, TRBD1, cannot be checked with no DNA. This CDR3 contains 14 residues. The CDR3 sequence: CASSSDRATDTQYF.

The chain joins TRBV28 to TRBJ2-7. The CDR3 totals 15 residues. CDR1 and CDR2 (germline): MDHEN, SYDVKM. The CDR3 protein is CASSLHNGVSYEQYF. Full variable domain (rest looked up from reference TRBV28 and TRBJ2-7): DVKVTQSSRYLVKRTGEKVFLECVQDMDHENMFWYRQDPGLGLRLIYFSYDVKMKEKGDIPEGYSVSREKKERFSLILESASTNQTSMYLCASSLHNGVSYEQYFGPGTRLTVT.

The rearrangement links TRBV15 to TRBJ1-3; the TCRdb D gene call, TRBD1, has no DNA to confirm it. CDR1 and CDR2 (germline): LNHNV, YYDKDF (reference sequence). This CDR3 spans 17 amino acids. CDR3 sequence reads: CATSYPKGQGDGNTIYF.

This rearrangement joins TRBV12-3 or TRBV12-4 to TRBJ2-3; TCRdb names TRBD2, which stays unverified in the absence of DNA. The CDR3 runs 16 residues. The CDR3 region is CASSPRTSGSTDTQYF.

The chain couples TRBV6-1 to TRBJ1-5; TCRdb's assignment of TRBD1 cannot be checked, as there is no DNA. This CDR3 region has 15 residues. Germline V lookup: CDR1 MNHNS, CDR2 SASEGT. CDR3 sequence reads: CASSPSTGPLQPQHF.

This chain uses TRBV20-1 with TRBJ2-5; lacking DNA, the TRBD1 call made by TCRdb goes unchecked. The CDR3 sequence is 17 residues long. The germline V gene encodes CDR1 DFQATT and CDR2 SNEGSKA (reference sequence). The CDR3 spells CSARYAGRRVPQETQYF.

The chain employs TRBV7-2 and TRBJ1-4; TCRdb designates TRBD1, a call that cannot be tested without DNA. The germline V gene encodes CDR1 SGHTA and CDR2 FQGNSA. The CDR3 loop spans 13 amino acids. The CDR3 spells CASSYPGDEKLFF.

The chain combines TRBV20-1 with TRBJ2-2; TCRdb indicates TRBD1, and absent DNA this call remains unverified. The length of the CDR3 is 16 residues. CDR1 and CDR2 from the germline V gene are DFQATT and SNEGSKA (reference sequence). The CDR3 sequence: CSANGRTPKGTGELFF.

The CDR3 region is CASSLEAGSSGANVLTF. This chain connects TRBV5-1 to TRBJ2-6. The CDR3 runs 17 residues. CDR1 and CDR2 (germline): SGHRS, YFSETQ.

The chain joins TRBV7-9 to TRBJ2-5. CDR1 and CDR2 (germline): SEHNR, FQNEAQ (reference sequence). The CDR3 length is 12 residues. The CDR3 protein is CASSLRQETQYF. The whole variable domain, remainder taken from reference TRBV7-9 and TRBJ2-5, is DTGVSQNPRHKITKRGQNVTFRCDPISEHNRLYWYRQTLGQGPEFLTYFQNEAQLEKSRLLSDRFSAERPKGSFSTLEIQRTEQGDSAMYLCASSLRQETQYFGPGTRLLVL.

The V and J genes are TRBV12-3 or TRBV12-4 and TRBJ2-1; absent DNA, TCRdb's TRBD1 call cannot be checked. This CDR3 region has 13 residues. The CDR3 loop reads CASARGANNEQFF.

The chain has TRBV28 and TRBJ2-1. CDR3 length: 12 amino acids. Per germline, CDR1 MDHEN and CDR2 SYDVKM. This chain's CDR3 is CASSLLANEQFF. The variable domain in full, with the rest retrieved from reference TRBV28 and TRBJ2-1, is DVKVTQSSRYLVKRTGEKVFLECVQDMDHENMFWYRQDPGLGLRLIYFSYDVKMKEKGDIPEGYSVSREKKERFSLILESASTNQTSMYLCASSLLANEQFFGPGTRLTVL.